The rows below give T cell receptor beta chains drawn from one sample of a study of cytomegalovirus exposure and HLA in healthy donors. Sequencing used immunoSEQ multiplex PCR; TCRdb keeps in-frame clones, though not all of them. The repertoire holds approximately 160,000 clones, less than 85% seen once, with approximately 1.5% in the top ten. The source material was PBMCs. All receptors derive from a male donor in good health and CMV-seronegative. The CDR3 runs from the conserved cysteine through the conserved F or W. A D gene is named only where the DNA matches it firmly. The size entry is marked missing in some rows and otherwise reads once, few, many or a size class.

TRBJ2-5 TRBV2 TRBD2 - TGTGCCAGCAGTGAGGGGGAACTAGCGGTACCCCAAGAGACCCAGTACTTC CASSEGELAVPQETQYF
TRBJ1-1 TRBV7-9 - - TGTTCCAGCAGCCGACTTTCAGGGTTGAACACTGAAGCTTTCTTT CSSSRLSGLNTEAFF
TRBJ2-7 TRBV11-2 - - TGTGCCAGCAGCCCTTCCCCGACAGTGGCCTACGAGCAGTACTTC CASSPSPTVAYEQYF
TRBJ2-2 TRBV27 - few TGTGCCAGCAGCCGGTCGGGACTCCCGAACACCGGGGAGCTGTTTTTT CASSRSGLPNTGELFF
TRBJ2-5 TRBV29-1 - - TGCAGCGGCAGGGGAAGCGAGACCCAGTACTTC CSGRGSETQYF
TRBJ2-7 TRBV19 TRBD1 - TGTGCCACTACCGGGACAGGGACCAACATGATCTCCGAGCAGTACTTC CATTGTGTNMISEQYF
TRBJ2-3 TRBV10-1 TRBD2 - TGCGCCAGCAGTACCGGGACTAGCGGGGGCACAGATACGCAGTATTTT CASSTGTSGGTDTQYF
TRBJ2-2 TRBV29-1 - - TGCAGCGTTGAAGATCCACACAGGGTCACCGGGGAGCTGTTTTTT CSVEDPHRVTGELFF
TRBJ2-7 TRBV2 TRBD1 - TGTGCCAGCGAAGCAGGGACAGGGATTTACGAGCAGTACTTC CASEAGTGIYEQYF
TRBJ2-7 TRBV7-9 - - TGTGCCAGCAGCCTCCCGCCCCGGGGCTACGAGCAGTACTTC CASSLPPRGYEQYF
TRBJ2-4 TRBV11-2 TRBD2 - TGTGCCAGCCAAGGGGCTAGCGGGGGCATAGCCAAAAACATTCAGTACTTC CASQGASGGIAKNIQYF
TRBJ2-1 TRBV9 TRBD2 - TGTGCCAGCAGCCCCTATGTAGCGGGAGGCTACAATGAGCAGTTCTTC CASSPYVAGGYNEQFF
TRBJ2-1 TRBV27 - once TGTGCCAGCAGCTTAGAAGGGACTTCCCGCGATGAGCAGTTCTTC CASSLEGTSRDEQFF
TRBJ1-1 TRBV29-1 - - TGCAGCGTTCAGGGAGGAGTGAACACTGAAGCTTTCTTT CSVQGGVNTEAFF
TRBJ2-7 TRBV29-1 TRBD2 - TGCAGCGTGGGGACTAGCGGGGTTTACGAGCAGTACTTC CSVGTSGVYEQYF
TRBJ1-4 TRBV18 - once TGTGCCAGCTCACCACAACCCGCCGGGGCGACCAGGGGTGAAAAACTGTTTTTT CASSPQPAGATRGEKLFF
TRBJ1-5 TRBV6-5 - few TGTGCCAGCAGCCCATCCGGGGGGAACAATCAGCCCCAGCATTTT CASSPSGGNNQPQHF
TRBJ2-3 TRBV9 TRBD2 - TGTGCCAGCAGCAAACAAACGGGGCTAGCGGGTGCCCGGGGGGATACGCAGTATTTT CASSKQTGLAGARGDTQYF
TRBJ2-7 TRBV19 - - TGTGCCAGTAGTATAGCTTCAGGCTCCTACGAGCAGTACTTC CASSIASGSYEQYF
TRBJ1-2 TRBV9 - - TGTGCCAGCAGCGTAGGCCCTTCAGGGGTCGGCTACACCTTC CASSVGPSGVGYTF
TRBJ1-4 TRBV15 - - TGTGCCACCAGCAGGGCTCCTAATGAAAAACTGTTTTTT CATSRAPNEKLFF
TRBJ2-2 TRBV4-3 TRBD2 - TGCGCCAGCAGCCAGAAGGGACTAGCGGGAGGCGGGGAGCTGTTTTTT CASSQKGLAGGGELFF
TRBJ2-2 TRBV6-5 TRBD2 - TGTGCCAGCAGTTACGGCGGGAGTGGTGTCGGGGAGCTGTTTTTT CASSYGGSGVGELFF